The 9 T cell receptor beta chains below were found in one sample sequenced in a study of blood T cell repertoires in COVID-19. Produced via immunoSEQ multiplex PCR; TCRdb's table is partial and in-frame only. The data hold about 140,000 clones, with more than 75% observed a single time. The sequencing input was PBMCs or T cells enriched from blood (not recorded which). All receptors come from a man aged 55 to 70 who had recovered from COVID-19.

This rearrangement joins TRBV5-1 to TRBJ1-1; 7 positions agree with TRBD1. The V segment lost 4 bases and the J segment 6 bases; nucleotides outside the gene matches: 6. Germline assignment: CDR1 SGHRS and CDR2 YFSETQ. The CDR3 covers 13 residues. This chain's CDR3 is CASSPRDSSEAFF. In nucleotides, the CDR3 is TGCGCCAGCAGCCCGCGGGACAGCTCTGAAGCTTTCTTT. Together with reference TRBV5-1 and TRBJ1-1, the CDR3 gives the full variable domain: KAGVTQTPRYLIKTRGQQVTLSCSPISGHRSVSWYQQTPGQGLQFLFEYFSETQRNKGNFPGRFSGRQFSNSRSEMNVSTLELGDSALYLCASSPRDSSEAFFGQGTRLTVV.

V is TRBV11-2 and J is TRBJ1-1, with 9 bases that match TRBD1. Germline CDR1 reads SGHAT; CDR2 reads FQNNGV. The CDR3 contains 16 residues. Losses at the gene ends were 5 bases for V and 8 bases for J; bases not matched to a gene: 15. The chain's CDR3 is CASSPKQDRGFREAFF. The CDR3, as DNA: TGTGCCAGCAGCCCAAAACAAGACAGGGGGTTTAGGGAAGCTTTCTTT. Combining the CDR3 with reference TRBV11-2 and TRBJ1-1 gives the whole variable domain EAGVAQSPRYKIIEKRQSVAFWCNPISGHATLYWYQQILGQGPKLLIQFQNNGVVDDSQLPKDRFSAERLKGVDSTLKIQPAKLEDSAVYLCASSPKQDRGFREAFFGQGTRLTVV.

The CDR3, as DNA: TGTGCCAGCACTGGGGCGGGGTATGGAAACACCATATATTTT. This translates into CASTGAGYGNTIYF. This sequence joins TRBV7-9 and TRBJ1-3, with D possibly being TRBD1 (5 bases). The V gene lost 7 bases and the J gene lost 3 bases, with 13 bases spanning the gap. The CDR3 covers 14 residues. Germline V gene data show CDR1 as SEHNR and CDR2 as FQNEAQ (reference sequence).

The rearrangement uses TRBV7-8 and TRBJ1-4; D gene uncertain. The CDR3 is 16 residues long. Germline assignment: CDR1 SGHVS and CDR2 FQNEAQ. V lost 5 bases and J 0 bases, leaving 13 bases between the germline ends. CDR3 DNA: TGTGCCAGCAGCCTACGCACACCAGCAACTAATGAAAAACTGTTTTTT. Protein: CASSLRTPATNEKLFF.

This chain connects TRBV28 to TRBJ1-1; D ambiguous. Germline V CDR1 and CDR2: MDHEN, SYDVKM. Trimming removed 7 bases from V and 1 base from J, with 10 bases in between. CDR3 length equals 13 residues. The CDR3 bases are TGTGCCAGCACAACATCTTGGAACACTGAAGCTTTCTTT. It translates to CASTTSWNTEAFF.

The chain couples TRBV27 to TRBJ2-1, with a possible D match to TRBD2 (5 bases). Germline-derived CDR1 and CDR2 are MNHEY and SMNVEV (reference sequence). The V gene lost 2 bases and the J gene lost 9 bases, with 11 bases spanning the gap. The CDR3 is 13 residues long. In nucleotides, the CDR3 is TGTGCCAGCAGTTTAGGTCGCGAGGGTGAGCAGTTCTTC. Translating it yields CASSLGREGEQFF.

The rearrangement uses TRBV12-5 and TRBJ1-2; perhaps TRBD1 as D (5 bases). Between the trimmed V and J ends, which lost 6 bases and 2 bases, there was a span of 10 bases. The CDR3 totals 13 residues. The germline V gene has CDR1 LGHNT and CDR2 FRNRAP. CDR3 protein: CASGPDSNYGYTF. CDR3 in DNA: TGTGCTAGTGGACCCGACAGCAACTATGGCTACACCTTC.

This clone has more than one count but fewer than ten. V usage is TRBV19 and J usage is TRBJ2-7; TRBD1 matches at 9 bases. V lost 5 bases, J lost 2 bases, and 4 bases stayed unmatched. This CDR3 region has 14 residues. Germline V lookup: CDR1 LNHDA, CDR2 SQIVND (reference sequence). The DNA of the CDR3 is TGTGCCAGTAGTCGGACAGGGGATACCTACGAGCAGTACTTC. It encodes CASSRTGDTYEQYF. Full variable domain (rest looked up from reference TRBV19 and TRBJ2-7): DGGITQSPKYLFRKEGQNVTLSCEQNLNHDAMYWYRQDPGQGLRLIYYSQIVNDFQKGDIAEGYSVSREKKESFPLTVTSAQKNPTAFYLCASSRTGDTYEQYFGPGTRLTVT.

Here the CDR3 reads CASTKGGHNQPQHF. The CDR3, as DNA: TGTGCCAGCACCAAAGGGGGACACAATCAGCCCCAGCATTTT. The chain employs TRBV28 and TRBJ1-5; D is perhaps TRBD1 (6 bases). Germline values: CDR1 MDHEN, CDR2 SYDVKM. The CDR3 consists of 14 residues. V was shortened by 7 bases and J by 3 bases, with 13 bases between the two germline ends.